The 25 T cell receptor beta chains below all came from one sample that was sequenced in a study of shared clonotypes between healthy human individuals. Repertoires were generated with immunoSEQ multiplex PCR, while TCRdb's copy carries only in-frame clones and drops some. The table lists roughly 890,000 clones, almost 95% of them singletons. CD45RO-negative cells were positively selected for CCR7, leaving out terminally differentiated effector memory CD45RA+ cells. The sample taken for sequencing was naive CD8+ T cells sorted from blood. These receptor sequences come from a man aged 30 to 39 in good health.

V usage is TRBV27 and J usage is TRBJ2-6; D may correspond to TRBD1 or TRBD2 (5 bases each). Trimming left V 2 bases short and J 2 bases short, with 13 bases between. The germline V gene encodes CDR1 MNHEY and CDR2 SMNVEV (reference sequence). The CDR3 runs to 17 residues. The CDR3 here is CASSLNQGEAGANVLTF. CDR3 nucleotides: TGTGCCAGCAGTTTAAACCAGGGAGAAGCTGGGGCCAACGTCCTGACTTTC.

The chain uses TRBV5-6 and TRBJ2-5; D is uncertain. The CDR3 has 13 residues. Trimming shortened V by 1 base and J by 3 bases, and 7 bases separated the two germline ends. The germline gives CDR1 SGHDT, CDR2 YYEEEE. CDR3 nucleotide sequence: TGTGCCAGCAGCTTGTGGCTGAAAGAGACCCAGTACTTC. This sequence encodes CASSLWLKETQYF.

CDR3 loop: CASSYLRDFKGETQYF. DNA for the CDR3: TGTGCCAGCAGTTACTTGCGGGACTTCAAGGGGGAGACCCAGTACTTC. This sequence joins TRBV6-6 and TRBJ2-5, with D perhaps matching TRBD2 (6 bases). From germline, CDR1 is MNHNY and CDR2 SVGAGI (reference sequence). This CDR3 spans 16 amino acids. V was clipped by 1 base and J by 5 bases, with 17 bases between them.

The rearrangement joins TRBV11-2 to TRBJ2-1; 15 bases are a match to TRBD2. The length of the CDR3 is 19 residues. CDR1 and CDR2 (germline): SGHAT, FQNNGV. The V and J ends lost 6 bases and 0 bases, in that order; junction bases with no gene match: 9. This CDR3 is CASRLKRTSGRASYNEQFF. In DNA, the CDR3 is TGTGCCAGCAGACTCAAACGGACTAGCGGGAGGGCCTCCTACAATGAGCAGTTCTTC.

This chain links TRBV28 with TRBJ2-7, with D unresolved. V was shortened by 5 bases and J by 5 bases, with 13 bases between the two germline ends. There are 13 residues in the CDR3. CDR1 and CDR2 (germline): MDHEN, SYDVKM. As DNA, the CDR3 is TGTGCCAGCAGTCCCCGGGTAAACGACGAGCAGTACTTC. As protein: CASSPRVNDEQYF.

The V and J genes are TRBV7-9 and TRBJ2-1; no reliable D call. V was trimmed by 8 bases and J by 7 bases, leaving 33 bases between them. The germline V gene encodes CDR1 SEHNR and CDR2 FQNEAQ (reference sequence). The CDR3 extends over 19 amino acids. CDR3: CASSFFNLDPEWVENEQFF. CDR3 DNA: TGTGCCAGCTCCTTCTTCAACCTCGATCCCGAATGGGTGGAGAATGAGCAGTTCTTC.

The J gene is TRBJ2-7, the V gene TRBV6-1; D is undetermined. Germline V gene data show CDR1 as MNHNS and CDR2 as SASEGT. This CDR3 has 15 residues. Trimming removed 2 bases from V and 2 bases from J, with 13 bases in between. The CDR3 region is CASSETSLVTYEQYF. The CDR3 DNA reads TGTGCCAGCAGTGAAACCTCCCTGGTAACCTACGAGCAGTACTTC.

The chain combines TRBV7-8 with TRBJ2-5, with 8 bases lining up with TRBD1. The CDR3 sequence is 15 residues long. The V gene end was trimmed by 3 bases and the J gene end by 1 base; junction bases not matched to a gene: 4. Germline CDR1 is SGHVS and CDR2 is FQNEAQ. The CDR3 is CASSFVTGGQETQYF. The CDR3 DNA reads as TGTGCCAGCAGCTTTGTAACAGGGGGCCAAGAGACCCAGTACTTC. Looking up the rest from reference TRBV7-8 and TRBJ2-5 gives the full variable domain: GAGVSQSPRYKVAKRGQDVALRCDPISGHVSLFWYQQALGQGPEFLTYFQNEAQLDKSGLPSDRFFAERPEGSVSTLKIQRTQQEDSAVYLCASSFVTGGQETQYFGPGTRLLVL.

In its sample, this clone was seen once. The V gene is TRBV29-1, the J gene TRBJ2-1; D possibly matches TRBD1 or TRBD2 (6 bases each). Per the germline V gene, CDR1 is SQVTM and CDR2 is ANQGSEA. This CDR3 comprises 16 residues. V gave up 3 bases and J gave up 4 bases, with 19 bases separating them. DNA of the CDR3: TGCAGCGTTGACTCGAAGACTGGGGGGCCATACAATGAGCAGTTCTTC. Translated, it gives CSVDSKTGGPYNEQFF.

V is TRBV13 and J is TRBJ2-1; D gene ambiguous. CDR1 and CDR2 from the germline V gene are PRHDT and FYEKMQ (reference sequence). The V end lost 7 bases, the J end lost 0 bases, and 13 bases lay between the germline ends. CDR3 length: 15 amino acids. The CDR3 DNA reads as TGTGCCAGCACCACCCACACGAGCTCCTACAATGAGCAGTTCTTC. Amino acids: CASTTHTSSYNEQFF.

V gene TRBV28 combines with J gene TRBJ2-7; TRBD1 is a possible D gene (6 bases). Germline CDR1 MDHEN, CDR2 SYDVKM. V lost 6 bases to trimming and J lost 3 bases, with 15 bases between them. The CDR3 has 14 amino acids. The CDR3 loop is CASRGQSNYYEQYF. The DNA of the CDR3 is TGTGCCAGCAGAGGACAGTCAAATTACTACGAGCAGTACTTC.

The chain joins TRBV19 to TRBJ1-5; D gene ambiguous. Germline V gene data show CDR1 as LNHDA and CDR2 as SQIVND (reference sequence). The CDR3 is made up of 13 amino acids. V lost 9 bases and J 6 bases, leaving 15 bases between the germline ends. The CDR3, as DNA: TGTGCCAGCGGTGCCTGGGGATTTCAGCCCCAGCATTTT. The encoded protein is CASGAWGFQPQHF.

This clone was observed a handful of times. Other DNA sequences from this sample encode an identical CDR3 as well. The CDR3 loop is CASSPSTDTQYF. As DNA, the CDR3 is TGTGCCAGCAGCCCGAGCACAGATACGCAGTATTTT. This chain joins TRBV7-9 and TRBJ2-3; no reliable D call. CDR3 length: 12 amino acids. CDR1 SEHNR and CDR2 FQNEAQ come from the germline V gene (reference sequence). Trimming shortened V by 5 bases and J by 0 bases, and 3 bases separated the two germline ends.

The rearrangement links TRBV7-8 to TRBJ1-1; D uncertain. V lost 2 bases and J lost 5, with 6 bases in between. Germline V gene sequence: CDR1 SGHVS, CDR2 FQNEAQ. The CDR3 runs 12 residues. The CDR3: CASSLRWTEAFF. As DNA, the CDR3 is TGTGCCAGCAGCTTAAGGTGGACTGAAGCTTTCTTT. Full variable domain (remainder filled in from reference TRBV7-8 and TRBJ1-1): GAGVSQSPRYKVAKRGQDVALRCDPISGHVSLFWYQQALGQGPEFLTYFQNEAQLDKSGLPSDRFFAERPEGSVSTLKIQRTQQEDSAVYLCASSLRWTEAFFGQGTRLTVV.

This clone was picked up a small number of times. The V and J genes are TRBV28 and TRBJ1-5; possible D gene TRBD1, 6 bases. The CDR3 covers 14 residues. Trimming took off 10 bases at V and 1 base at J, with 14 bases between the two ends. Germline V gene lookup returns CDR1 MDHEN and CDR2 SYDVKM. The chain's CDR3 is CATAFTGSNQPQHF. The CDR3 DNA reads as TGTGCCACAGCTTTCACAGGGAGCAATCAGCCCCAGCATTTT.

This chain uses TRBV5-1 with TRBJ2-1; D gene ambiguous. Germline CDR1 is SGHRS and CDR2 is YFSETQ. There are 13 residues in the CDR3. V lost 6 bases and J 4 bases, leaving 11 bases between the germline ends. CDR3 protein: CASNMVGYNEQFF. The CDR3 DNA reads as TGCGCCAGCAATATGGTCGGGTACAATGAGCAGTTCTTC.

This clone was counted only a few times. This chain joins TRBV25-1 and TRBJ2-7; D not resolved. The CDR3 has 13 amino acids. Trimming shortened V by 4 bases and J by 3 bases, and 10 bases separated the two germline ends. Germline values: CDR1 MGHDK, CDR2 SYGVNS. The CDR3 coding sequence is TGTGCCAGCAGTGGCACGGGCAGCTACGAGCAGTACTTC. This codes for CASSGTGSYEQYF.

The chain uses TRBV9 and TRBJ2-2; unclear D gene. Germline V gene lookup returns CDR1 SGDLS and CDR2 YYNGEE. Trimming pared 0 bases from V and 2 bases from J, leaving 5 bases between. The CDR3 has 14 residues. The CDR3 is CASSVGINTGELFF. CDR3 nucleotides: TGTGCCAGCAGCGTAGGGATTAACACCGGGGAGCTGTTTTTT.

V usage is TRBV29-1 and J usage is TRBJ2-7, with 14 bases aligning to TRBD2. The CDR3 runs to 15 residues. J gave up 4 bases and V 7 bases, and 9 bases lay outside the gene matches. The V gene's germline CDR1 is SQVTM and CDR2 ANQGSEA. CDR3: CSAYAGTSGSYEQYF. The CDR3 DNA reads as TGCAGCGCCTACGCCGGGACTAGCGGGAGTTACGAGCAGTACTTC.

V gene TRBV5-6 combines with J gene TRBJ2-7; perhaps TRBD1 as D (6 bases). The germline CDR1 and CDR2 sequences are SGHDT and YYEEEE. Trimming pared 0 bases from V and 2 bases from J, leaving 6 bases between. This CDR3 has 13 amino acids. CDR3 residues: CASSLGDTYEQYF. The CDR3 DNA follows: TGTGCCAGCAGCTTGGGGGACACCTACGAGCAGTACTTC.

Only one count was recorded for this clone. The genes are TRBV5-8 and TRBJ2-3; 10 bases fit TRBD1. Germline CDR1 is SGHTS and CDR2 is YDEGEE. This CDR3 is built from 15 residues. The V segment lost 2 bases and the J segment 4 bases; nucleotides outside the gene matches: 4. CDR3 bases: TGTGCCAGCAGCTTTGGGGGGACAGGGGCAGATACGCAGTATTTT. Its translation is CASSFGGTGADTQYF.

V and J are TRBV19 and TRBJ1-2, with D unclear. CDR3 length equals 15 residues. V lost 5 bases and J lost 4, with 17 bases in between. Germline CDR1 LNHDA, CDR2 SQIVND (reference sequence). CDR3 region: CASSVRLASSYGYTF. For the CDR3, the DNA is TGTGCCAGTAGTGTCCGGCTAGCTAGCTCCTATGGCTACACCTTC.

The V and J genes are TRBV19 and TRBJ2-7, with 7 bases identical to TRBD1. Unmatched junction bases numbered 12, after V lost 7 bases and J lost 6 bases. There are 14 residues in the CDR3. Germline CDR1 is LNHDA and CDR2 is SQIVND (reference sequence). The CDR3 bases are TGTGCCAGTAAAACCCACAGGGGCGCCACCGAGCAGTACTTC. Translated, it gives CASKTHRGATEQYF.

This sequence joins TRBV30 and TRBJ2-7, with D tentatively TRBD2 (6 bases). CDR3 length: 12 amino acids. Germline-derived CDR1 and CDR2 are GTSNPN and SVGIG (reference sequence). Trimming cost V 8 bases and J 12 bases, with 23 bases left between them. In nucleotides, the CDR3 is TGTGCCGGCCGGGACTCACACTTGTCGTGGTACTTC. Its protein product is CAGRDSHLSWYF.

This chain joins TRBV19 and TRBJ1-1; D might be TRBD1 (5 bases). The CDR3 has 14 residues. Deletions cut 4 bases from V and 3 bases from J, with 12 bases between. Germline V lookup: CDR1 LNHDA, CDR2 SQIVND (reference sequence). CDR3 loop: CASSNGAGDTEAFF. The CDR3 nucleotides are TGTGCCAGTAGTAATGGGGCCGGGGACACTGAAGCTTTCTTT.